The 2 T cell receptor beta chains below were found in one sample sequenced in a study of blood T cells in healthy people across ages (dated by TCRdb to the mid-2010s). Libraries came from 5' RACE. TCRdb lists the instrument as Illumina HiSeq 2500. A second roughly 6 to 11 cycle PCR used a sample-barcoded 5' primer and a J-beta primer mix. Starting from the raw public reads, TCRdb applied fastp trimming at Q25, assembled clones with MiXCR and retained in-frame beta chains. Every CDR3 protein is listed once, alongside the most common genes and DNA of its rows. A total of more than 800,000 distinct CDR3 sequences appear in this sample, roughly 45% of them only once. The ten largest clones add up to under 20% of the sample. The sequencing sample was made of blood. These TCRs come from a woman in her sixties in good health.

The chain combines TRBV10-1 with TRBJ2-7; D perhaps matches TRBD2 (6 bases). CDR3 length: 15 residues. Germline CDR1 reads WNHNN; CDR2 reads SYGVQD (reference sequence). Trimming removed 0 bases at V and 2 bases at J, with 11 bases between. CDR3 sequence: CASSESREKTYEQYF. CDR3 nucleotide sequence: TGCGCCAGCAGTGAGTCCCGGGAGAAGACCTACGAGCAGTACTTC.

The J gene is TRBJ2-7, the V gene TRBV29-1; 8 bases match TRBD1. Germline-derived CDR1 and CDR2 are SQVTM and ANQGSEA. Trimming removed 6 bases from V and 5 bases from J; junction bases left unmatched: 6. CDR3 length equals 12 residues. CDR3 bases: TGCAGCGTCAGGACAGGGTCCCACGAGCAGTACTTC. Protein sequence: CSVRTGSHEQYF.